This section outlines one T cell receptor (beta chain) sequence together with its context. The data belong to a study of T cells after yellow fever vaccination. On the study more broadly: The fractions with low cell numbers were processed using SMART-Seq v4 Ultra Low Input.

Germline CDR1 and CDR2: LGHDT and YNNKEL (reference sequence). V lost 7 bases, J lost 7 bases, and 16 bases lay in between. This CDR3 has 14 amino acids. As TCR cDNA was made by 5'RACE template switching, a universal primer site and UMIs were added. TCRdb re-derived calls from the 5' RACE reads in MiXCR, one entry per CDR3 protein. The table shows almost 600,000 distinct CDR3 sequences, with about 13% occurring only once. The origin of this receptor is a man aged 25-45 years who received the YFV17D yellow fever vaccine. The V call is TRBV3-1, the J call TRBJ2-2; D is uncertain. The specimen comprised PBMCs, sampled on the day of the yellow fever booster vaccination. The CDR3 DNA reads TGTGCCAGCACCCGATTAGTTCACGGCGGGGAGCTGTTTTTT. This codes for CASTRLVHGGELFF.